This T cell receptor beta chain is from a study of vaccination effects on CD4 cells after COVID-19. Study in general: After the second dose, samples were taken at median day 72.

Assay: immunoSEQ multiplex PCR; the TCRdb copy retains only in-frame clones and omits some. The sample has some 29,000 clones, 74% seen once. Germline assignment: CDR1 MNHEY and CDR2 SMNVEV (reference sequence). Trimming stripped 2 bases from V and 2 bases from J, with 18 bases between. CDR3 length: 17 amino acids. Concerning this clone: Its specificity is unknown.

Expansion with viral peptide pools was applied to antigen-specific CD4+ T cells by the ViraFEST assay prior to sequencing. Culture lasted about 10 days before CD4+ T cell isolation. Each participant received a vaccine that was either BNT162b2 or mRNA-1273, given as two doses. All vaccine recipients tested negative for nucleocapsid antibodies and had never contracted SARS-CoV-2 infection. The authors replaced half the medium with IL-2 medium on days 3 and 7. This chain joins TRBV27 and TRBJ2-5, with a possible D match to TRBD2 (6 bases). Specimen: CD4+ T cells from PBMCs cultured with HCoV-OC43 spike peptides, collected after COVID-19 vaccination. As to subset: HCoV-OC43 spike overlapping peptide pool stimulation. This sequence originates from a human donor who received a COVID-19 vaccine. The CDR3 bases are TGTGCCAGCAGTTTACGCGGGACTCCTTTTTGGCAAGAGACCCAGTACTTC. This translates into CASSLRGTPFWQETQYF.